What follows are 8 T cell receptor beta chains derived from one specimen sequenced in a study of cytomegalovirus exposure and HLA in healthy donors. PCR primers comprised 60 Vbeta and 13 Jbeta primers. The table came from immunoSEQ multiplex PCR; TCRdb's copy has only in-frame clones and leaves some out. The sample includes about 65,000 clones. Specimen: PBMCs. All receptors derive from a boy younger than 18 in good health and CMV-seronegative.

The chain is built from TRBV19 and TRBJ1-5; D remains unclear. The V and J ends lost 9 bases and 7 bases respectively, with 16 bases between them. This CDR3 contains 13 residues. CDR1 is LNHDA and CDR2 is SQIVND in the germline V gene (reference sequence). The CDR3: CASSPSSLQPQHF. As DNA, the CDR3 is TGTGCCAGCTCTCCCTCTTCTCTGCAGCCCCAGCATTTT.

J is TRBJ2-7 and V is TRBV11-2, with a weak D call TRBD2 (5 bases). CDR1 and CDR2 (germline): SGHAT, FQNNGV. This CDR3 region has 13 residues. Trimming stripped 3 bases from V and 2 bases from J, with 8 bases between. CDR3: CASSFPGTYEQYF. The DNA of the CDR3 is TGTGCCAGCAGCTTTCCGGGGACCTACGAGCAGTACTTC.

This rearrangement joins TRBV30 to TRBJ2-5; TRBD1 matches at 9 bases. Trimming at V came to 7 bases and at J to 3 bases, leaving 6 bases not matched to a gene. This CDR3 is 13 amino acids long. Germline assignment: CDR1 GTSNPN and CDR2 SVGIG (reference sequence). DNA of the CDR3: TGTGCCTCCACACAGGGGGCTGAAGAGACCCAGTACTTC. This sequence encodes CASTQGAEETQYF.

V gene TRBV9 combines with J gene TRBJ1-2, with D unresolved. In germline, CDR1 is SGDLS, CDR2 YYNGEE. The CDR3 contains 12 residues. V was trimmed by 3 bases and J by 8 bases, leaving 11 bases between them. The CDR3 bases are TGTGCCAGCAGCGCACAAGACTCCGGCTACACCTTC. This translates into CASSAQDSGYTF.

The chain is built from TRBV30 and TRBJ1-5; D is ambiguous. Trimming took off 0 bases at V and 5 bases at J, with 11 bases between the two ends. This CDR3 is built from 14 residues. Germline assignment: CDR1 GTSNPN and CDR2 SVGIG (reference sequence). CDR3 nucleotides: TGTGCCTGGAGTGTGCCAGGAGGCGATCAGCCCCAGCATTTT. This encodes CAWSVPGGDQPQHF.

The rearrangement uses TRBV7-9 and TRBJ2-7, with D perhaps TRBD2 (5 bases). Trimming took 5 bases from V and 4 from J, leaving 21 bases between them. The CDR3 covers 16 residues. Germline V CDR1 and CDR2: SEHNR, FQNEAQ (reference sequence). CDR3 nucleotide sequence: TGTGCCAGCAGCCCCCGTTTAGGGAGAGGATCGTACGAGCAGTACTTC. It translates to CASSPRLGRGSYEQYF.

This chain links TRBV2 with TRBJ2-5, with 13 bases matching TRBD2. CDR1 is SNHLY and CDR2 is FYNNEI in the germline V gene. The CDR3 has 18 amino acids. V lost 3 bases, J lost 4 bases, and 11 bases stayed unmatched. The CDR3 coding sequence is TGTGCCAGCAGTGACCCCTGGACTAGCGGGAGCTTGCGAGAGACCCAGTACTTC. As protein: CASSDPWTSGSLRETQYF.

The chain employs TRBV15 and TRBJ2-7, with D possibly matching TRBD2 (6 bases). V lost 1 base to trimming and J lost 0 bases, with 10 bases between them. The CDR3 spans 15 residues. Germline CDR1 reads LNHNV; CDR2 reads YYDKDF (reference sequence). CDR3 loop: CATSRAGLRSYEQYF. In DNA form, the CDR3 reads TGTGCCACCAGCAGAGCGGGACTCCGCTCCTACGAGCAGTACTTC.